Reported below is one TCR beta chain. The data derive from a study of blood T cell repertoires in COVID-19. Profiling relied on immunoSEQ multiplex PCR, and the TCRdb table lists in-frame clones only, not all of them. Of around 70,000 clones listed, roughly 85% were seen once; the top ten hold 26%. This receptor was identified in a man in his sixties with active or convalescent COVID-19. Sequencing was done on a sample of peripheral blood.

In DNA form, the CDR3 reads TGTGCCAGCAGTAACCTTTTGGGGACAGGGGGCTCAACTAATGAAAAACTGTTTTTT. As protein: CASSNLLGTGGSTNEKLFF. The chain carries TRBV28 and TRBJ1-4; 12 bases map to TRBD1. V dropped 5 bases and J dropped 0; count of bases not matched to a gene: 10. The germline CDR1 and CDR2 sequences are MDHEN and SYDVKM. The CDR3 sequence is 19 residues long.